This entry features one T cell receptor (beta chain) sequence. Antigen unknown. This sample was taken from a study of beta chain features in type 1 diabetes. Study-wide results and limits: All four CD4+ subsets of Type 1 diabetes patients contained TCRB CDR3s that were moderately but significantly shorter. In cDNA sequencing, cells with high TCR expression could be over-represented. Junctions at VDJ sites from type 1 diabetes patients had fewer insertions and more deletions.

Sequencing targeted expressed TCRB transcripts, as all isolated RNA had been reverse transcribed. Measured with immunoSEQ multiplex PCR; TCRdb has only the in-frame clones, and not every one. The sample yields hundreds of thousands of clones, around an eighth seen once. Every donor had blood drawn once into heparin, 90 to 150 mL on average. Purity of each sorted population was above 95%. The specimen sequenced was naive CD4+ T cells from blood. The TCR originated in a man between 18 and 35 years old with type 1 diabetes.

As DNA, the CDR3 is TGCGCCAGCAGCCAAGATCCGGGGGGACAGGGGAATCAGCCCCAGCATTTT. Translated: CASSQDPGGQGNQPQHF. The chain combines TRBV4-1 with TRBJ1-5, with TRBD1 matching 10 bases. Germline CDR1 reads MGHRA; CDR2 reads YSYEKL. The V gene end was trimmed by 0 bases and the J gene end by 4 bases; junction bases not matched to a gene: 6. This CDR3 region has 17 residues.